One and the same sample provided the 8 T cell receptor beta chains below, sequenced in a study of blood T cell repertoires in COVID-19. Generated by immunoSEQ multiplex PCR, the TCRdb table keeps only in-frame clones and is missing some. The profile shows about 68,000 clones, approximately 86% of them singletons. The source material was peripheral blood. The receptors originated from a woman aged 60-70 years with acute or convalescent COVID-19.

This clone was observed many times. The chain has TRBV30 and TRBJ1-6; a possible D gene is TRBD1 (6 bases). V was pared by 2 bases and J by 6 bases, with 23 bases between. The germline V gene encodes CDR1 GTSNPN and CDR2 SVGIG (reference sequence). This CDR3 is 18 amino acids long. This chain's CDR3 is CAWSSLRTAKPLNSPLHF. The DNA for the CDR3 is TGTGCCTGGAGTTCCCTCCGGACAGCTAAACCACTTAATTCACCCCTCCACTTT.

The V call is TRBV6-6, the J call TRBJ2-1; the D gene is possibly TRBD2 (6 bases). The CDR3 contains 16 residues. The V end was cut by 7 bases, the J end by 5 bases, with 21 bases between. Germline loops: CDR1 MNHNY, CDR2 SVGAGI (reference sequence). The CDR3 nucleotides read TGTGCCAGCATCAAACGGGGTAGCGGAAGAAACAATGAGCAGTTCTTC. Its translation: CASIKRGSGRNNEQFF.

The V gene is TRBV9, the J gene TRBJ2-7; TRBD1 is a possible D gene (5 bases). Per germline, CDR1 SGDLS and CDR2 YYNGEE. Between the trimmed V and J ends, which lost 0 bases and 5 bases, there was a span of 12 bases. The CDR3 is 14 amino acids. The DNA of the CDR3 is TGTGCCAGCAGCGTAGTCGTCAGGGTGAACGAGCAGTACTTC. This translates into CASSVVVRVNEQYF.

The rearrangement uses TRBV6-6 and TRBJ2-6; the D gene is possibly TRBD2 (7 bases). The germline V gene has CDR1 MNHNY and CDR2 SVGAGI (reference sequence). The CDR3 totals 19 residues. V was cut by 5 bases and J by 0 bases, with 20 bases left in between. The CDR3 DNA sequence: TGTGCCAGCAGTCCGATACCCGGGGGGCTGAGCTCTGGGGCCAACGTCCTGACTTTC. Amino acids: CASSPIPGGLSSGANVLTF.

The chain carries TRBV28 and TRBJ1-1; 7 bases map to TRBD1. The CDR3 is made up of 15 amino acids. Germline V gene data show CDR1 as MDHEN and CDR2 as SYDVKM. The J segment lost 4 bases and the V segment lost 2 bases, leaving 7 bases of the junction unmatched. The CDR3 DNA reads as TGTGCCAGCAGTTTAGGAGGGGGCGCCCCCACTGAAGCTTTCTTT. It is translated as CASSLGGGAPTEAFF.

J is TRBJ1-1 and V is TRBV2; no clear D. This CDR3 spans 12 amino acids. V dropped 0 bases and J dropped 11 bases, with 10 bases sitting between them. The germline gives CDR1 SNHLY, CDR2 FYNNEI. Here the CDR3 DNA reads TGTGCCAGCAGTGAAGCGGGAGCTTTGGCTTTCTTT. It is translated as CASSEAGALAFF.

This rearrangement joins TRBV19 to TRBJ2-1; D is perhaps TRBD2 (6 bases). The V end lost 2 bases, the J end lost 6 bases, and 14 bases lay between the germline ends. This CDR3 is built from 15 residues. Germline CDR1 reads LNHDA; CDR2 reads SQIVND (reference sequence). The CDR3 DNA is TGTGCCAGTAGTATACTCGGGACTGTCGGCAATGAGCAGTTCTTC. The encoded protein is CASSILGTVGNEQFF. The entire variable domain, with the rest obtained from reference TRBV19 and TRBJ2-1, is as follows: DGGITQSPKYLFRKEGQNVTLSCEQNLNHDAMYWYRQDPGQGLRLIYYSQIVNDFQKGDIAEGYSVSREKKESFPLTVTSAQKNPTAFYLCASSILGTVGNEQFFGPGTRLTVL.

The chain couples TRBV25-1 to TRBJ1-4; TRBD1 agrees at 7 bases. This CDR3 has 15 residues. V was pared by 1 base and J by 7 bases, with 6 bases of the junction left unmatched. Germline CDR1 reads MGHDK; CDR2 reads SYGVNS. DNA for the CDR3: TGTGCCAGCAGTGAATGGGCGCAGGGGGGTGAAAAACTGTTTTTT. Protein sequence: CASSEWAQGGEKLFF.